A single sample gave rise to the 3 T cell receptor beta chains below, sequenced in a study of cytomegalovirus exposure and HLA in healthy donors. PCR amplification relied on 60 Vbeta primers (plus 13 Jbeta primers). Measured with immunoSEQ multiplex PCR; TCRdb has only the in-frame clones, and not every one. Here the sample spans 200,000 or so clones, roughly 84% being singletons. Sequencing was carried out using PBMCs. Receptors originate from a girl under 18 in good health and CMV-seronegative.

The J gene is TRBJ1-4, the V gene TRBV2; D unclear. CDR3 size: 14 residues. Trimming shortened V by 3 bases and J by 4 bases, and 9 bases separated the two germline ends. Germline CDR1 SNHLY, CDR2 FYNNEI. CDR3: CASSDGSVNEKLFF. CDR3 DNA sequence: TGTGCCAGCAGTGACGGAAGCGTTAATGAAAAACTGTTTTTT.

As for this clone: The germline gene is not matched at one end of the junction; a read error may be the cause. This chain's CDR3 is CSSSFRLAGEVSTDTQYF. CDR3 DNA sequence: TGTTCCAGCAGCTTTCGACTAGCGGGAGAGGTGAGCACAGATACGCAGTATTTT. This chain joins TRBV7-9 and TRBJ2-3, with 12 bases matching TRBD2. The CDR3 runs to 18 residues. CDR1 and CDR2 from the germline V gene are SEHNR and FQNEAQ (reference sequence).

The chain recombines TRBV27 with TRBJ2-7, with a weak D call TRBD1 (5 bases). The CDR3 consists of 14 residues. CDR1 and CDR2 from the germline V gene are MNHEY and SMNVEV (reference sequence). V was clipped by 2 bases and J by 6 bases, with 14 bases between them. CDR3 residues: CASSLTDRGSEQYF. In DNA, the CDR3 is TGTGCCAGCAGTTTAACGGATAGGGGATCCGAGCAGTACTTC.